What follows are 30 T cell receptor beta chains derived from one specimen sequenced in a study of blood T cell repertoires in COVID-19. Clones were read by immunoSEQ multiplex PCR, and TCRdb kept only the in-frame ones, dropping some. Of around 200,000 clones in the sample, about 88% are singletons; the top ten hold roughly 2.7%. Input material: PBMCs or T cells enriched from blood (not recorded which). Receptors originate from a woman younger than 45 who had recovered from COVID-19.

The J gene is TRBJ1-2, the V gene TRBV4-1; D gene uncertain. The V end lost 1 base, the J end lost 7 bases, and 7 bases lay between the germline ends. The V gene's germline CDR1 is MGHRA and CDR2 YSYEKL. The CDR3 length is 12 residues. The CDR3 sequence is CASSQGPGGYTF. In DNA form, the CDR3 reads TGCGCCAGCAGCCAAGGGCCAGGTGGCTACACCTTC.

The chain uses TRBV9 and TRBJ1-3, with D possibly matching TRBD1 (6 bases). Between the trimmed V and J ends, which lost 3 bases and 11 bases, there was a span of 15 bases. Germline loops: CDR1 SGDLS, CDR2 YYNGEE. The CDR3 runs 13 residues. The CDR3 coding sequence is TGTGCCAGCAGCGAACGGGGGGCTCTGCCCATATATTTT. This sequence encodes CASSERGALPIYF. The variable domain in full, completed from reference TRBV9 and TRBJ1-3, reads DSGVTQTPKHLITATGQRVTLRCSPRSGDLSVYWYQQSLDQGLQFLIQYYNGEERAKGNILERFSAQQFPDLHSELNLSSLELGDSALYFCASSERGALPIYFGEGSWLTVV.

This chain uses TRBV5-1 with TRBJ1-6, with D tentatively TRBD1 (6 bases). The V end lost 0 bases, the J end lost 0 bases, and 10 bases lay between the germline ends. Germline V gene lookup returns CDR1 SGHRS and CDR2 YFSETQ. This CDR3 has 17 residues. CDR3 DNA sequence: TGCGCCAGCAGCTTGGCCGAGGGGGTCTCCTATAATTCACCCCTCCACTTT. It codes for CASSLAEGVSYNSPLHF. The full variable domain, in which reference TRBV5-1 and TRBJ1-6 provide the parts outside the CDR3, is KAGVTQTPRYLIKTRGQQVTLSCSPISGHRSVSWYQQTPGQGLQFLFEYFSETQRNKGNFPGRFSGRQFSNSRSEMNVSTLELGDSALYLCASSLAEGVSYNSPLHFGNGTRLTVT.

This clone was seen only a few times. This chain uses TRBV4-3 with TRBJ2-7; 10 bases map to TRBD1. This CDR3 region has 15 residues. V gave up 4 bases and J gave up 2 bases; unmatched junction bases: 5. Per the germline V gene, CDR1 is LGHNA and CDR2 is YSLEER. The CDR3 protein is CASSLRTGGAYEQYF. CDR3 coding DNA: TGCGCCAGCAGCCTCAGGACAGGGGGAGCCTACGAGCAGTACTTC.

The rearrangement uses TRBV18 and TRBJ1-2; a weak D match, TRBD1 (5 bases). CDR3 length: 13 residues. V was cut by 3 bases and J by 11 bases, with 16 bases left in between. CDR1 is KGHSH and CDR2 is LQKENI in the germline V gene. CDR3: CASSPPQGGSYTF. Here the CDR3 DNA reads TGTGCCAGCTCACCCCCCCAGGGAGGATCTTACACCTTC.

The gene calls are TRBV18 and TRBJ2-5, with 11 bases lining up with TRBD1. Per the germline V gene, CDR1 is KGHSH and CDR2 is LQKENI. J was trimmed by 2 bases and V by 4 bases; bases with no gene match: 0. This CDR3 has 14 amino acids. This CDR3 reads CASSRDRGQETQYF. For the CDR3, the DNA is TGTGCCAGCTCACGGGACAGGGGGCAAGAGACCCAGTACTTC.

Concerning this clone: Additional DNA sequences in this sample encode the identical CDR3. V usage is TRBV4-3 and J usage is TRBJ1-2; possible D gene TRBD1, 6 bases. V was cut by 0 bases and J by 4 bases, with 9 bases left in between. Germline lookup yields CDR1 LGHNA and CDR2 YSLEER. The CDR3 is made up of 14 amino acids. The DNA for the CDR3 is TGCGCCAGCAGCCAAGACAGGGGCGCCTATGGCTACACCTTC. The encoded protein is CASSQDRGAYGYTF.

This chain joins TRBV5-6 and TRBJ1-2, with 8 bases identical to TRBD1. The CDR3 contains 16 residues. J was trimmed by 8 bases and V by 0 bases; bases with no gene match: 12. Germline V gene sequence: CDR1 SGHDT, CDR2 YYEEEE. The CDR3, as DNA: TGTGCCAGCAGCTTGGGCCAGGGGGCGGGTTTCGCGGGCTACACCTTC. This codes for CASSLGQGAGFAGYTF.

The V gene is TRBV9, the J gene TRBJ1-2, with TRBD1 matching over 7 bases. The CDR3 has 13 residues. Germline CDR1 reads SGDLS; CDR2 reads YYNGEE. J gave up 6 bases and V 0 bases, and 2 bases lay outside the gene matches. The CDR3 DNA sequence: TGTGCCAGCAGCGTAGGGGACAGCCATGGCTACACCTTC. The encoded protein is CASSVGDSHGYTF.

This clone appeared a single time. The CDR3 spells CATRNQSRSEQFF. The CDR3 nucleotides are TGTGCCACCAGGAATCAATCCCGCAGTGAGCAGTTCTTC. The chain carries TRBV15 and TRBJ2-1; D gene unclear. This CDR3 has 13 amino acids. Germline V gives CDR1 LNHNV, CDR2 YYDKDF (reference sequence). Trimming cost V 6 bases and J 9 bases, with 15 bases left between them.

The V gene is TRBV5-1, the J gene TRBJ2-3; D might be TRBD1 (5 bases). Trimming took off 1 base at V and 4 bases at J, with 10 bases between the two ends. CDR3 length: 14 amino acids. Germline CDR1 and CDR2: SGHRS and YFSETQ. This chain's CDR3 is CASSLRAGSDTQYF. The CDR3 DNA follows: TGCGCCAGCAGCTTGAGAGCAGGGTCAGATACGCAGTATTTT.

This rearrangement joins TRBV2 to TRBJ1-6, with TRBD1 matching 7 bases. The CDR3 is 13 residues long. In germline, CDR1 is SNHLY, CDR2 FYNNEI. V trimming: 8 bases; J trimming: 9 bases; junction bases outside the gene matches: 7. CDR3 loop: CASAQGVSSPLHF. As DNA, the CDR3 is TGTGCCAGCGCCCAGGGGGTTAGTTCACCCCTCCACTTT.

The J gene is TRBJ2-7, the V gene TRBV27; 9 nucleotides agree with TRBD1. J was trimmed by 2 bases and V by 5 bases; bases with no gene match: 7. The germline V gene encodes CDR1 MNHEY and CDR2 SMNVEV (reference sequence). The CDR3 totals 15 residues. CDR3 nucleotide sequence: TGTGCCAGCAGTCCCATGACAGGGGGGACCTACGAGCAGTACTTC. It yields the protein CASSPMTGGTYEQYF.

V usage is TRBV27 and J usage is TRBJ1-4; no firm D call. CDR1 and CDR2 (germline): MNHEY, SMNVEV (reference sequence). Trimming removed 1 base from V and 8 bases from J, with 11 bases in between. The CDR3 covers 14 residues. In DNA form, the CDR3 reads TGTGCCAGCAGTTTATTGGGAGAGGGCGAAAAACTGTTTTTT. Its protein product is CASSLLGEGEKLFF.

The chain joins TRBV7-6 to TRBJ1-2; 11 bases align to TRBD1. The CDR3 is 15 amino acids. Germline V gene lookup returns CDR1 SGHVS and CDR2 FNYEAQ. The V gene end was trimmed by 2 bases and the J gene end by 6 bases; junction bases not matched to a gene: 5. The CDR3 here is CASSLLDRGRDGYTF. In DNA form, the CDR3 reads TGTGCCAGCAGCTTATTGGACAGGGGGCGCGATGGCTACACCTTC.

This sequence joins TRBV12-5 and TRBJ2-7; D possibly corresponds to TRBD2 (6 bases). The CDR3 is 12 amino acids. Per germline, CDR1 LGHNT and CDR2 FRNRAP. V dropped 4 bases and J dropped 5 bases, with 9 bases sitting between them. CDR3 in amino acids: CASGWGTDEQYF. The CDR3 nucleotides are TGTGCTAGTGGTTGGGGGACTGACGAGCAGTACTTC.

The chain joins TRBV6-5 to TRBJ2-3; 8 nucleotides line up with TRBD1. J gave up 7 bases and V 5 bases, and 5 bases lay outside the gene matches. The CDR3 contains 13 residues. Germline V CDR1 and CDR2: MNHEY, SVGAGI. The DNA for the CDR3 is TGTGCCAGCAGTCGTACAGGGGGTAATACGCAGTATTTT. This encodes CASSRTGGNTQYF.

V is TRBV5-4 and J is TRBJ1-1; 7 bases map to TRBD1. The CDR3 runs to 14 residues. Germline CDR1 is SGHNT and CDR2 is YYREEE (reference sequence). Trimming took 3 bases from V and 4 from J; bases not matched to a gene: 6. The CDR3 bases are TGTGCCAGCAGCTCCGGGACAGTAGGCACTGAAGCTTTCTTT. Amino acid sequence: CASSSGTVGTEAFF.

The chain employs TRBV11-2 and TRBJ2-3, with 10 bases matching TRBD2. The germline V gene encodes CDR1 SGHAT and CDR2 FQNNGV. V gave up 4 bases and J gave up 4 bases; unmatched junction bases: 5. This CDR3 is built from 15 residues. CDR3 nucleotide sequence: TGTGCCAGCAGCTCCAGCGGGGGGGCCGCAGATACGCAGTATTTT. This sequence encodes CASSSSGGAADTQYF.

For the CDR3, the DNA is TGCGCCAGCAGCCACTCGGACAGGTCCAATGAAAAACTGTTTTTT. Translation gives CASSHSDRSNEKLFF. The chain has TRBV4-3 and TRBJ1-4; 7 nucleotides match TRBD1. Germline V CDR1 and CDR2: LGHNA, YSLEER. Trimming took 3 bases from V and 5 from J; bases not matched to a gene: 6. The CDR3 loop spans 15 amino acids.

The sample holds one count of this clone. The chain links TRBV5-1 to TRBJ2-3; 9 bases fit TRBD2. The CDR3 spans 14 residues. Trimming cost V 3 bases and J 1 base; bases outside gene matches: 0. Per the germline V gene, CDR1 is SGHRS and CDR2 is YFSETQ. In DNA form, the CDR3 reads TGCGCCAGCAGCTGGACTAGCGGCACAGATACGCAGTATTTT. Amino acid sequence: CASSWTSGTDTQYF.

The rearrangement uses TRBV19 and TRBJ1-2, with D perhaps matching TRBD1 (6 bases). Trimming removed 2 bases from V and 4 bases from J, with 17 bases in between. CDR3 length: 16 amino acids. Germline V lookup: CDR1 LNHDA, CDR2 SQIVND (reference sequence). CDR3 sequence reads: CASSIQGPTLFYGYTF. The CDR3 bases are TGTGCCAGTAGTATACAGGGGCCAACCCTGTTCTATGGCTACACCTTC.

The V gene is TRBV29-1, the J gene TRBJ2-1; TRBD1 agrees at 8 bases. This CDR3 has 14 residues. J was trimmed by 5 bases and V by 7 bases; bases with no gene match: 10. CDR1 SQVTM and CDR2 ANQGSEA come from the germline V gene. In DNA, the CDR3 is TGCAGCGCCTCCCAGACAGGGGAAAACAATGAGCAGTTCTTC. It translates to CSASQTGENNEQFF.

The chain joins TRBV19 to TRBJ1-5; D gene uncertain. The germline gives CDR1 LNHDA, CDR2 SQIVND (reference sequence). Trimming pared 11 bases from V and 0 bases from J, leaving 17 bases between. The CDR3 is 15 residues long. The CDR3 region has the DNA TGTGCCGGCGGTTGGTCAGACTATAGCAATCAGCCCCAGCATTTT. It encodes CAGGWSDYSNQPQHF.

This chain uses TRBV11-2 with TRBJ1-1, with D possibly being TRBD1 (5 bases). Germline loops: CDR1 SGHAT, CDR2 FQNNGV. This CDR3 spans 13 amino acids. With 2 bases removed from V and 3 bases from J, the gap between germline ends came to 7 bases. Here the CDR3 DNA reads TGTGCCAGCAGCTTAAGACAGTACACTGAAGCTTTCTTT. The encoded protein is CASSLRQYTEAFF.

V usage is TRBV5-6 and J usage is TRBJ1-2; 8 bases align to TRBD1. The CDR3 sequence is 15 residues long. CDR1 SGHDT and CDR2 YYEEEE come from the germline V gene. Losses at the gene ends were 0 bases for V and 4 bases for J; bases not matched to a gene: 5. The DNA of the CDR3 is TGTGCCAGCAGCTTGGGCGGACAGGGTGTCTATGGCTACACCTTC. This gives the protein CASSLGGQGVYGYTF.

The CDR3 here is CATSARGLNTEAFF. The CDR3 bases are TGTGCCACCAGTGCCAGGGGGCTTAACACTGAAGCTTTCTTT. This sequence joins TRBV24-1 and TRBJ1-1, with 8 nucleotides matching TRBD1. The germline V gene encodes CDR1 KGHDR and CDR2 SFDVKD. This CDR3 is built from 14 residues. Trimming removed 5 bases from V and 2 bases from J; junction bases left unmatched: 3.

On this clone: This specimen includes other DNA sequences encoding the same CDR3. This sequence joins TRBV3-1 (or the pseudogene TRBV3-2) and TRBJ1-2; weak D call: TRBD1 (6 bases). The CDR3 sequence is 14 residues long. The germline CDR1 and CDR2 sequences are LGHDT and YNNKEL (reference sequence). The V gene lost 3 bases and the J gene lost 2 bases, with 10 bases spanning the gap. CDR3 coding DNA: TGTGCCAGCAGCCAGTACCAGGGGAACTATGGCTACACCTTC. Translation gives CASSQYQGNYGYTF.

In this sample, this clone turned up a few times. This CDR3 reads CASSSRVLTGELFF. DNA of the CDR3: TGTGCCAGCAGCTCCAGGGTTTTGACCGGGGAGCTGTTTTTT. V gene TRBV7-3 combines with J gene TRBJ2-2; the D gene is possibly TRBD1 (5 bases). V was trimmed by 4 bases and J by 5 bases, leaving 11 bases between them. Germline V gene sequence: CDR1 SGHTA, CDR2 FQGTGA. The CDR3 is 14 residues long. The complete variable domain, with remaining parts taken from reference TRBV7-3 and TRBJ2-2, reads GAGVSQTPSNKVTEKGKYVELRCDPISGHTALYWYRQSLGQGPEFLIYFQGTGAADDSGLPNDRFFAVRPEGSVSTLKIQRTERGDSAVYLCASSSRVLTGELFFGEGSRLTVL.

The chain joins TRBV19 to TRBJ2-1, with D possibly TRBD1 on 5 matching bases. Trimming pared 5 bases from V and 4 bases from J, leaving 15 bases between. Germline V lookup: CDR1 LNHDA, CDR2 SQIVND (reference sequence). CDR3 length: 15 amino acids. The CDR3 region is CASSSGLTIYNEQFF. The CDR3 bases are TGTGCCAGTAGTTCAGGGTTAACCATATACAATGAGCAGTTCTTC.